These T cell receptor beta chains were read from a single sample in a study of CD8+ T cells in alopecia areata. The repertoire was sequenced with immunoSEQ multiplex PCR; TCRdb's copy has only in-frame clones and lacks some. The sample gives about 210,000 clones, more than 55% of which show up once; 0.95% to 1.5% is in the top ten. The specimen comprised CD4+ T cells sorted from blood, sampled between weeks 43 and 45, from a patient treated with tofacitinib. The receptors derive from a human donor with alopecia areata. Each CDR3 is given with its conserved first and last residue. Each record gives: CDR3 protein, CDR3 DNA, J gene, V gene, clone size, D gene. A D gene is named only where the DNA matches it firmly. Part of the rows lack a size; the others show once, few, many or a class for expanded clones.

CDR3aa: CATSRDRGYEQYF; CDR3nt: TGTGCCACCAGCAGAGATCGGGGCTACGAGCAGTACTTC; j_gene: TRBJ2-7; v_gene: TRBV15; abundance: once; d_gene: -
CDR3aa: CASSRQSGLATQYF; CDR3nt: TGTGCCAGCAGCCGACAGTCGGGACTAGCGACGCAGTACTTC; j_gene: TRBJ2-4; v_gene: TRBV11-2; abundance: once; d_gene: TRBD2
CDR3aa: CAIRQGSSYNEQFF; CDR3nt: TGTGCCATACGACAGGGGAGCTCCTACAATGAGCAGTTCTTC; j_gene: TRBJ2-1; v_gene: TRBV10-3; abundance: few; d_gene: TRBD1
CDR3aa: CASGLVIGQLNTEAFF; CDR3nt: TGTGCTAGTGGTTTAGTCATTGGACAGTTGAACACTGAAGCTTTCTTT; j_gene: TRBJ1-1; v_gene: TRBV12-5; abundance: -; d_gene: -
CDR3aa: CASSPRDSFASPLHF; CDR3nt: TGTGCCAGCAGCCCCAGGGACAGTTTTGCATCACCCCTCCACTTT; j_gene: TRBJ1-6; v_gene: TRBV7-2; abundance: -; d_gene: TRBD1
CDR3aa: CASSTRGLAKNIQYF; CDR3nt: TGTGCCAGTAGTACGCGAGGTTTAGCCAAAAACATTCAGTACTTC; j_gene: TRBJ2-4; v_gene: TRBV19; abundance: -; d_gene: -
CDR3aa: CSVYTGVNIQYF; CDR3nt: TGCAGCGTTTACACAGGTGTAAACATTCAGTACTTC; j_gene: TRBJ2-4; v_gene: TRBV29-1; abundance: -; d_gene: -
CDR3aa: CASTGPATNEKLFF; CDR3nt: TGTGCCAGCACGGGGCCGGCAACTAATGAAAAACTGTTTTTT; j_gene: TRBJ1-4; v_gene: TRBV2; abundance: -; d_gene: -
CDR3aa: CASRVEGGDQPQHF; CDR3nt: TGTGCCAGCAGGGTGGAGGGCGGGGATCAGCCCCAGCATTTT; j_gene: TRBJ1-5; v_gene: TRBV2; abundance: few; d_gene: -
CDR3aa: CAWSGGGTEAFF; CDR3nt: TGTGCCTGGAGTGGAGGGGGCACTGAAGCTTTCTTT; j_gene: TRBJ1-1; v_gene: TRBV30; abundance: -; d_gene: -
CDR3aa: CASSQYRESEAFF; CDR3nt: TGCGCCAGCAGCCAATACCGGGAGTCTGAAGCTTTCTTT; j_gene: TRBJ1-1; v_gene: TRBV4-3; abundance: -; d_gene: -
CDR3aa: CSVAGLHTEAFF; CDR3nt: TGCAGCGTCGCGGGACTTCACACTGAAGCTTTCTTT; j_gene: TRBJ1-1; v_gene: TRBV29-1; abundance: -; d_gene: -
CDR3aa: CAWTRTGNNEKLFF; CDR3nt: TGTGCCTGGACAAGGACAGGGAATAATGAAAAACTGTTTTTT; j_gene: TRBJ1-4; v_gene: TRBV30; abundance: -; d_gene: TRBD1
CDR3aa: CSGAGGLLTDTQYF; CDR3nt: TGCAGCGGCGCGGGGGGTCTCCTCACAGATACGCAGTATTTT; j_gene: TRBJ2-3; v_gene: TRBV29-1; abundance: -; d_gene: TRBD2
CDR3aa: CASSLGQGASVEQYF; CDR3nt: TGTGCCAGCAGTCTCGGACAGGGGGCCTCCGTCGAGCAGTACTTC; j_gene: TRBJ2-7; v_gene: TRBV6-5; abundance: -; d_gene: TRBD1
CDR3aa: CASKIPGEAFF; CDR3nt: TGTGCCAGCAAAATTCCGGGGGAAGCTTTCTTT; j_gene: TRBJ1-1; v_gene: TRBV27; abundance: few; d_gene: -
CDR3aa: CASTPTRVVYGYTF; CDR3nt: TGTGCCAGCACGCCGACCAGGGTAGTCTATGGCTACACCTTC; j_gene: TRBJ1-2; v_gene: TRBV7-2; abundance: -; d_gene: -
CDR3aa: CASSSAPTGGYGYTF; CDR3nt: TGTGCCAGCAGCTCGGCCCCGACAGGGGGCTATGGCTACACCTTC; j_gene: TRBJ1-2; v_gene: TRBV7-3; abundance: -; d_gene: TRBD1
CDR3aa: CAWSASSYPFF; CDR3nt: TGTGCCTGGAGTGCATCTAGCTACCCGTTCTTC; j_gene: TRBJ2-1; v_gene: TRBV30; abundance: few; d_gene: -
CDR3aa: CASSQELSTEAFF; CDR3nt: TGCGCCAGCAGCCAAGAGTTAAGCACTGAAGCTTTCTTT; j_gene: TRBJ1-1; v_gene: TRBV4-3; abundance: few; d_gene: -